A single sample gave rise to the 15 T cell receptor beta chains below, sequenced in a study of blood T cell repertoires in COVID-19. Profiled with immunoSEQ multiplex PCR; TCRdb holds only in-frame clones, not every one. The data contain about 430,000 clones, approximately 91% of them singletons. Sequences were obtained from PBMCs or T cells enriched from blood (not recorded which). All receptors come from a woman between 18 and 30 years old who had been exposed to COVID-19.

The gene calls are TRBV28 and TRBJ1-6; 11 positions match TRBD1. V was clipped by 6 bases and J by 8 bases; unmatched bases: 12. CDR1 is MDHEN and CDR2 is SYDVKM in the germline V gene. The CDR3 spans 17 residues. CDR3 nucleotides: TGTGCCAGCAGCCGGACAGGGGGCTATAGAGGCGATTCACCCCTCCACTTT. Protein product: CASSRTGGYRGDSPLHF.

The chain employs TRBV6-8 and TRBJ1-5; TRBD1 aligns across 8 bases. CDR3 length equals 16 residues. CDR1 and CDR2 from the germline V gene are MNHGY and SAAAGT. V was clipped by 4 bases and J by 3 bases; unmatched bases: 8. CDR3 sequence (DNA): TGTGCCAGCAGTTTCCTACAGGGGGTTGACAATCAGCCCCAGCATTTT. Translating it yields CASSFLQGVDNQPQHF.

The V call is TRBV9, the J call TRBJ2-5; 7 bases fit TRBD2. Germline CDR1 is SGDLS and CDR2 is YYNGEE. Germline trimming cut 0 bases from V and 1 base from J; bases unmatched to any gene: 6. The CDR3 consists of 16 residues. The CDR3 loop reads CASSVGAGGSQETQYF. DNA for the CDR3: TGTGCCAGCAGCGTAGGGGCCGGCGGGAGCCAAGAGACCCAGTACTTC. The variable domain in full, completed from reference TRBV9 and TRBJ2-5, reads DSGVTQTPKHLITATGQRVTLRCSPRSGDLSVYWYQQSLDQGLQFLIQYYNGEERAKGNILERFSAQQFPDLHSELNLSSLELGDSALYFCASSVGAGGSQETQYFGPGTRLLVL.

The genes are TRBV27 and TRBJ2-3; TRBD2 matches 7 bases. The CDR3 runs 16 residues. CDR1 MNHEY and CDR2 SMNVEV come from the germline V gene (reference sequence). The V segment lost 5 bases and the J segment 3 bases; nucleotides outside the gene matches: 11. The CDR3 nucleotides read TGTGCCAGCAGTGTAGGACTAGGTGGGAGTACAGATACGCAGTATTTT. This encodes CASSVGLGGSTDTQYF.

The CDR3 DNA sequence: TGTGCCAGCAGCTTCGGGACTAGCGGGGGGCAGGGGTTCTTC. Its translation: CASSFGTSGGQGFF. This rearrangement joins TRBV5-5 to TRBJ2-1; 15 bases map to TRBD2. After removal of 2 bases from V and 15 bases from J, the junction contained 6 bases not matched to a gene. CDR1 and CDR2 from the germline V gene are SGHKS and YYEKEE (reference sequence). The CDR3 spans 14 residues.

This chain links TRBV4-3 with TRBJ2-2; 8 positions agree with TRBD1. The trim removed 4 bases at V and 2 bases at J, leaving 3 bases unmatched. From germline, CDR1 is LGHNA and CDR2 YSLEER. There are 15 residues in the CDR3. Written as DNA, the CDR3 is TGCGCCAGCAGCCTACAGGGGGACAACACCGGGGAGCTGTTTTTT. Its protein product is CASSLQGDNTGELFF.

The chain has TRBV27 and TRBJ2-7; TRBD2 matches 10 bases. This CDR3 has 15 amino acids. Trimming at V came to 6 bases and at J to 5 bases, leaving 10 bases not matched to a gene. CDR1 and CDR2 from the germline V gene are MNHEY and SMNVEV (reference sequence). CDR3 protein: CASRSTSGFVDEQYF. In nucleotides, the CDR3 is TGTGCCAGCAGGTCGACTAGCGGGTTCGTCGACGAGCAGTACTTC.

The CDR3 is CASSLFAGAPPYEQYF. DNA for the CDR3: TGTGCCAGCAGCTTGTTCGCGGGGGCGCCTCCCTACGAGCAGTACTTC. The chain joins TRBV5-6 to TRBJ2-7, with a possible D match to TRBD2 (7 bases). V was cut by 1 base and J by 2 bases, with 16 bases left in between. This CDR3 contains 16 residues. Germline lookup yields CDR1 SGHDT and CDR2 YYEEEE.

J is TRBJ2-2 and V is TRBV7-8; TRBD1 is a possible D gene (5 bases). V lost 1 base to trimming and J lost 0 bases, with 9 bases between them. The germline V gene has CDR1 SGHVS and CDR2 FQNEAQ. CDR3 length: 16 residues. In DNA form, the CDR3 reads TGTGCCAGCAGCTTAGTAGACAGCGCGAACACCGGGGAGCTGTTTTTT. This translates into CASSLVDSANTGELFF.

In DNA form, the CDR3 reads TGTGCCAGCCTGCGACAGGTTAACAATGAGCAGTTCTTC. This gives the protein CASLRQVNNEQFF. This chain links TRBV28 with TRBJ2-1; the D gene is possibly TRBD1 (6 bases). V was shortened by 8 bases and J by 5 bases, with 13 bases between the two germline ends. The CDR3 is made up of 13 amino acids. Germline assignment: CDR1 MDHEN and CDR2 SYDVKM.

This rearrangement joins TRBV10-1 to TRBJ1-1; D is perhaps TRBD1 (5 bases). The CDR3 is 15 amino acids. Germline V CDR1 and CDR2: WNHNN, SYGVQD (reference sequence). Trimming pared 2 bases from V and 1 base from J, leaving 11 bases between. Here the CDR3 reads CASSEASTGNTEAFF. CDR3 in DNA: TGCGCCAGCAGTGAGGCCTCCACAGGGAACACTGAAGCTTTCTTT.

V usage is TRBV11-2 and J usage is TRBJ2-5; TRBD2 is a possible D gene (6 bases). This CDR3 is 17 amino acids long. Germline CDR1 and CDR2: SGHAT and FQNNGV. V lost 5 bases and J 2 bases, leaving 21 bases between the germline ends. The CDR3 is CASSLGEDRDFQETQYF. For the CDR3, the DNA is TGTGCCAGCAGCCTGGGGGAAGACCGGGACTTTCAAGAGACCCAGTACTTC. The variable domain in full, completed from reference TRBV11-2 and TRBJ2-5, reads EAGVAQSPRYKIIEKRQSVAFWCNPISGHATLYWYQQILGQGPKLLIQFQNNGVVDDSQLPKDRFSAERLKGVDSTLKIQPAKLEDSAVYLCASSLGEDRDFQETQYFGPGTRLLVL.

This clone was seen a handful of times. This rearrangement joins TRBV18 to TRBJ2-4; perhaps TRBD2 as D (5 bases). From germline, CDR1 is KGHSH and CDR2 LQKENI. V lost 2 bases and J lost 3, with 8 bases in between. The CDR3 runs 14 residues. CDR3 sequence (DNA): TGTGCCAGCTCACCATGGGGAGACAAAAACATTCAGTACTTC. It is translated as CASSPWGDKNIQYF.

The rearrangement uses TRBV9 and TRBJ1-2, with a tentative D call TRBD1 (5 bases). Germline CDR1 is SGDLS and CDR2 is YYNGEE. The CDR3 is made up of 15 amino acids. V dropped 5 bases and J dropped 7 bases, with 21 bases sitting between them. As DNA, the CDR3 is TGTGCCAGCAGTCCTCCCACAGGTGATCCGGCTGGCTACACCTTC. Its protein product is CASSPPTGDPAGYTF.

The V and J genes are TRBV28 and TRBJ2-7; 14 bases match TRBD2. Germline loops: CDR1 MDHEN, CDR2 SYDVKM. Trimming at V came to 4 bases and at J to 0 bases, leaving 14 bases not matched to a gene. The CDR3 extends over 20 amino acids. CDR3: CASSYPRLAGGPSTSYEQYF. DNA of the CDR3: TGTGCCAGCAGTTACCCGCGACTAGCGGGGGGGCCCTCTACCTCCTACGAGCAGTACTTC.